Included here is one TCR beta chain sequence, with context. Sequencing was performed with immunoSEQ multiplex PCR; in TCRdb, only in-frame clones are kept and a portion is missing. The repertoire has roughly 250,000 clones, about 86% of them found once; the top ten carry roughly 12%. This specimen belongs to a study of blood T cell repertoires in COVID-19. Background on the study: The United States, Italy and Spain provided the acute and convalescent COVID-19 samples.

Germline CDR1 reads SGDLS; CDR2 reads YYNGEE. With V trimmed by 6 bases and J by 1 base, 7 bases remained unmatched. The CDR3 runs to 15 residues. The sequence was collected from a woman in her twenties or thirties with COVID-19, enrolled during active disease. The chain combines TRBV9 with TRBJ2-3, with 8 bases identical to TRBD1. Sample: peripheral blood. CDR3: CASTRTGQGTDTQYF. The CDR3 bases are TGTGCCAGCACGAGAACGGGACAGGGCACAGATACGCAGTATTTT.